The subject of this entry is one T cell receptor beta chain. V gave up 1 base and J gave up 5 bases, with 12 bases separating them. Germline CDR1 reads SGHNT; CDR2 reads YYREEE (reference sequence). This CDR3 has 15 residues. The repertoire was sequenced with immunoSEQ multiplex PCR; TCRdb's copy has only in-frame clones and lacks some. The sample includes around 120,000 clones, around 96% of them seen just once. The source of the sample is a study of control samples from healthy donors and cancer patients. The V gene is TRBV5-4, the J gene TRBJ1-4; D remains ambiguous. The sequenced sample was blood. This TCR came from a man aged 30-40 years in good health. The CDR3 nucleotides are TGTGCCAGCAGCTTGAATGATGGGCGGAATGAAAAACTGTTTTTT. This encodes CASSLNDGRNEKLFF.